Presented here are 12 T cell receptor beta chains from one specimen sequenced in a study of T cell responses to AZD1222 COVID-19 vaccine. Sequenced by immunoSEQ multiplex PCR; TCRdb stores in-frame clones only, minus some. The sample holds some 150,000 clones, approximately 83% seen once. The specimen comprised peripheral blood, sampled on day 0 of AZD1222 vaccination. These receptors came from an adult in good health.

The chain employs TRBV18 and TRBJ1-2, with D tentatively TRBD1 (6 bases). Germline CDR1 KGHSH, CDR2 LQKENI. The CDR3 extends over 16 amino acids. With 1 base removed from V and 7 bases from J, the gap between germline ends came to 19 bases. The CDR3 nucleotides are TGTGCCAGCTCACCACAACAGGGAGAGATATCGGGTGGCTACACCTTC. Protein product: CASSPQQGEISGGYTF.

The chain uses TRBV3-1 (or the pseudogene TRBV3-2) and TRBJ1-2; D might be TRBD1 (6 bases). Germline V CDR1 and CDR2: LGHDT, YNNKEL (reference sequence). CDR3 length: 15 amino acids. Trimming left V 0 bases short and J 2 bases short, with 10 bases between. The CDR3 reads CASSQDSGVNYGYTF. The CDR3 nucleotides are TGTGCCAGCAGCCAAGATTCAGGGGTAAACTATGGCTACACCTTC.

The chain links TRBV27 to TRBJ1-1; D is unclear. The CDR3 extends over 11 amino acids. CDR1 is MNHEY and CDR2 is SMNVEV in the germline V gene (reference sequence). V shed 8 bases and J shed 1 base, with 5 bases lying between them. The CDR3 sequence is CASGRNTEAFF. CDR3 coding DNA: TGTGCCAGCGGGAGGAACACTGAAGCTTTCTTT.

The chain recombines TRBV7-2 with TRBJ2-1, with TRBD2 matching 7 bases. Germline-derived CDR1 and CDR2 are SGHTA and FQGNSA. The CDR3 runs 12 residues. Trimming took 4 bases from V and 9 from J; bases not matched to a gene: 3. The CDR3 spells CASSYRGGEQFF. In DNA form, the CDR3 reads TGTGCCAGCAGCTATCGCGGGGGTGAGCAGTTCTTC.

The chain has TRBV29-1 and TRBJ2-3, with a possible D match to TRBD2 (5 bases). The germline CDR1 and CDR2 sequences are SQVTM and ANQGSEA. The CDR3 spans 16 residues. V was cut by 6 bases and J by 3 bases, with 22 bases left in between. The CDR3 DNA follows: TGCAGCGTCCCCAACAAGGAGGAGGTGGATACAGATACGCAGTATTTT. Its translation is CSVPNKEEVDTDTQYF.

This chain uses TRBV2 with TRBJ2-5, with D possibly being TRBD2 (6 bases). This CDR3 comprises 13 residues. V was trimmed by 4 bases and J by 5 bases, leaving 11 bases between them. From germline, CDR1 is SNHLY and CDR2 FYNNEI. Here the CDR3 reads CASSVPGTETQYF. Written as DNA, the CDR3 is TGTGCCAGCAGTGTACCGGGGACTGAGACCCAGTACTTC. Full variable domain (remainder filled in from reference TRBV2 and TRBJ2-5): EPEVTQTPSHQVTQMGQEVILRCVPISNHLYFYWYRQILGQKVEFLVSFYNNEISEKSEIFDDQFSVERPDGSNFTLKIRSTKLEDSAMYFCASSVPGTETQYFGPGTRLLVL.

The chain recombines TRBV4-2 with TRBJ2-1; 7 bases map to TRBD1. The CDR3 covers 14 residues. J was trimmed by 4 bases and V by 4 bases; bases with no gene match: 4. From germline, CDR1 is LGHNA and CDR2 YNFKEQ. This CDR3 is CASSLQGVYNEQFF. CDR3 nucleotide sequence: TGTGCCAGCAGCCTGCAGGGGGTATACAATGAGCAGTTCTTC.

The genes are TRBV28 and TRBJ1-6, with D uncertain. The germline V gene encodes CDR1 MDHEN and CDR2 SYDVKM. V lost 4 bases and J 8 bases, leaving 9 bases between the germline ends. This CDR3 is built from 13 residues. The DNA for the CDR3 is TGTGCCAGCAGTTGGCCGGTCGATTCACCCCTCCACTTT. It codes for CASSWPVDSPLHF.

This chain connects TRBV7-9 to TRBJ1-1; D unclear. With 0 bases removed from V and 8 bases from J, the gap between germline ends came to 10 bases. Germline CDR1 reads SEHNR; CDR2 reads FQNEAQ (reference sequence). The CDR3 runs to 13 residues. CDR3 in amino acids: CASSLAREGEAFF. The CDR3 DNA reads TGTGCCAGCAGCTTAGCGCGAGAGGGAGAAGCTTTCTTT.

This clone came up once. CDR3 in DNA: TGTGCCAGCTCACCAAGTCCCGGGACTACCTCCTACGAGCAGTACTTC. As protein: CASSPSPGTTSYEQYF. V gene TRBV18 combines with J gene TRBJ2-7; 7 bases align to TRBD2. The CDR3 has 16 residues. From germline, CDR1 is KGHSH and CDR2 LQKENI. V shed 2 bases, J shed 0 bases, and the junction held 7 bases outside the gene matches.

This rearrangement joins TRBV5-1 to TRBJ2-3; 12 nucleotides align to TRBD2. The V and J ends lost 4 bases and 2 bases, in that order; junction bases with no gene match: 5. Germline loops: CDR1 SGHRS, CDR2 YFSETQ. This CDR3 spans 16 amino acids. The CDR3 sequence is CASSLAGGPFTDTQYF. The CDR3 nucleotides read TGCGCCAGCAGCCTAGCGGGAGGGCCGTTCACAGATACGCAGTATTTT. The full variable domain, with the rest looked up from reference TRBV5-1 and TRBJ2-3, is KAGVTQTPRYLIKTRGQQVTLSCSPISGHRSVSWYQQTPGQGLQFLFEYFSETQRNKGNFPGRFSGRQFSNSRSEMNVSTLELGDSALYLCASSLAGGPFTDTQYFGPGTRLTVL.

The V and J genes are TRBV28 and TRBJ2-4, with TRBD1 as a possible D gene (6 bases). Germline CDR1 is MDHEN and CDR2 is SYDVKM. Deletions cut 6 bases from V and 4 bases from J, with 19 bases between. This CDR3 comprises 16 residues. DNA for the CDR3: TGTGCCAGCAGCTCTTACTCGACAGGTATAAAAAACATTCAGTACTTC. This encodes CASSSYSTGIKNIQYF. Based on the CDR3 plus reference TRBV28 and TRBJ2-4, the full variable domain is DVKVTQSSRYLVKRTGEKVFLECVQDMDHENMFWYRQDPGLGLRLIYFSYDVKMKEKGDIPEGYSVSREKKERFSLILESASTNQTSMYLCASSSYSTGIKNIQYFGAGTRLSVL.